This T cell receptor beta chain was sequenced in a study of identical twins listed by TCRdb under 2016. For context, the study as a whole: The study deep-sequenced TCR alpha and beta repertoires from monozygotic twins, unrelated adults of various ages and cord blood to test whether fetal clonotypes persist. Replicate twin experiments were performed at different times using different library preparation protocols to rule out contamination.

Receptor libraries were prepared by 5' RACE. Sequencing instrument: Illumina HiSeq 2000. A universal primer binding site was added through template switching, and the final cDNA carried a unique molecular identifier so that TCR cDNA molecules could be counted accurately. First-strand cDNA for TCR alpha and beta chains was synthesized from specific primers in the conserved constant-segment region. To control for contamination, every cDNA library was double barcoded, receiving both a SMART-Mk sample barcode and Illumina barcodes. TruSeq adapter sequences along with Illumina sample barcodes were introduced in two successive PCR steps. Sequencing of the TCR alpha and beta cDNA libraries was done on the Illumina HiSeq platform using custom primers. The study's own analysis went as follows. MiGEC processed the raw reads to extract unique molecular identifiers, while MiXCR was used to determine the CDR3 positions. For each individual, recombination models were inferred using an EM algorithm with the repgenHMM and IGoR tools. The analysis of shared clonotypes was done with the tcR package in R, with sharing normalized by the product of cloneset sizes. To study raw recombination free of thymic and clonal selection effects, out-of-frame nonproductive sequences were analyzed. TCRdb reanalyzed the raw reads on its own, using fastp at Q25 for trimming and MiXCR for clone calling, and kept in-frame beta chains. Rows are unified per CDR3 protein, each entry keeping the most common DNA and genes. Clone size and V and J calls follow TCRdb, not the original study. This sample has 700,000 or so distinct CDR3 sequences in its table, and less than 25% of those were observed once. Of the sample, about 4.3% falls within the top ten clones.

All donors were healthy Caucasians. Three pairs of female monozygotic twins, all aged 18 to 29 years, were included in the twin cohort. RNA for TCR libraries was isolated from peripheral blood mononuclear cells. Reading the germline V gene gives CDR1 SGHRS and CDR2 YFSETQ. Reading from cysteine to phenylalanine, the CDR3 counts 13 amino acids. Only CDR3 DNA is held: 39 bases, read in frame from base 1. A distance of 14 bases separates the germline ends of V and J, which lose 0 bases and 13 bases respectively. This clonotype was seen more than once but under ten times. No antigen is known for it. No much larger clone exists at a distance of one base, and base qualities are not known. What the work shows at the level of the full study, not this receptor alone: Abundant cord blood beta clonotypes carried fewer insertions; young adult naive repertoires showed a weaker similar trend, while memory repertoires showed none. Out-of-frame TCR alpha sequences shared between twins showed an excess of low generation-probability sequences compared with coincidental sharing between unrelated individuals. Out-of-frame TCR alpha sharing in monozygotic twins was systematically underestimated by recombination models, whereas sharing between unrelated individuals was in agreement with the recombination models. Zero-insertion analyses could be partly confounded by invariant T cells such as MAIT and iNKT, though diverse VJ usage argued against such confounding for most clonotypes. A weaker excess of twin sharing was found in beta out-of-frame sequences because the signal-to-noise ratio was lowered by fewer shared sequences. Because the same donors could not be followed over many years, the conclusions depended on cross-sectional statistical analysis.

The same data also contributed to another study, on T cells expressing NK-cell markers. As the second paper documents: In sorted CD3+CD56+NKG2C+, CD3+CD56+NKG2C- and CD3+CD56-NKG2C+ T-cell subsets from several donors, TCR beta-chain repertoires were profiled. Among the eight sequenced donors, seven were HCMV-seropositive and one was HCMV-seronegative. In several experiments an anti-gammadeltaTCR antibody was added to restrict sorting to alphabetaTCR-expressing T cells. For over five donors, the dominant CD3+CD56+NKG2C+ clonotypes were among the top 10 CD8+ clonotypes and accounted for roughly 1.0-8% of CD8+ T cells. Those dominant clonotypes were again the most abundant among CD3+CD56-NKG2C+ cells in a handful of donors, at about 25-65%. It remained unclear whether the expanded NKG2C-expressing T cell clones were specific for HCMV antigens. The eight sequenced donors were randomly selected healthy volunteers, three men and five women. HCMV-specific IgG was detected in serum with a commercial ELISA kit to determine HCMV serostatus. For six donors, bulk peripheral blood T-cell repertoires were also sequenced from unsorted PBMC. MIGEC was used to demultiplex reads and group the reads by UMI, and MiTCR was used to assemble and quantify clonotypes. To exclude erroneous sequences, only TCR cDNA sequences supported by at least two reads were retained. The tcR package was used for downstream repertoire analysis, and clonotypes were matched between fractions using CDR3 nucleotide sequence together with V segment. Antigen specificity was annotated against VDJdb with VDJmatch, allowing one amino acid substitution in CDR3.

This receptor was taken from a woman aged 18-29 years in good health. Material for sequencing was PBMCs. The V gene is TRBV5-1 and the J gene is TRBJ2-1; a weak D assignment points to TRBD2 (5 bases agree). The CDR3: CASSLGLPGIQFF. In nucleotide form, the sequence is TGCGCCAGCAGCTTGGGCCTGCCGGGAATCCAGTTCTTC. Beyond the CDR3, the reference TRBV5-1 and TRBJ2-1 genes provide the residues; the full variable domain reads: KAGVTQTPRYLIKTRGQQVTLSCSPISGHRSVSWYQQTPGQGLQFLFEYFSETQRNKGNFPGRFSGRQFSNSRSEMNVSTLELGDSALYLCASSLGLPGIQFFGPGTRLTVL.